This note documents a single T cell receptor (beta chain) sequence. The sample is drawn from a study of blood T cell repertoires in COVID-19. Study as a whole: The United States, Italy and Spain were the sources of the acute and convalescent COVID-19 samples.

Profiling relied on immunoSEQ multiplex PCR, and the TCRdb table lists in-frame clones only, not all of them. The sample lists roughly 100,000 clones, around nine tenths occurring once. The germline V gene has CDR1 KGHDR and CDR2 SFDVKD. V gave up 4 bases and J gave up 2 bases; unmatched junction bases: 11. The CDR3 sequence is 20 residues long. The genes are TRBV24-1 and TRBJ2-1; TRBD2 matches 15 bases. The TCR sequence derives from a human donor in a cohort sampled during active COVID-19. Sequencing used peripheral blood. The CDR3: CATSDSGLAGGPGTYNEQFF. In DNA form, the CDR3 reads TGTGCCACCAGTGACTCCGGACTAGCGGGAGGGCCAGGAACCTACAATGAGCAGTTCTTC.